This TCR beta chain is drawn from a study of cytomegalovirus exposure and HLA in healthy donors. The PCR made use of 60 Vbeta and 13 Jbeta primers. Sequencing used immunoSEQ multiplex PCR; TCRdb keeps in-frame clones, though not all of them. Of approximately 130,000 clones listed, 75% to 90% are singletons. Germline V CDR1 and CDR2: LGHNA, YNFKEQ. V lost 1 base to trimming and J lost 7 bases, with 13 bases between them. There are 15 residues in the CDR3. This chain joins TRBV4-2 and TRBJ1-4; maybe TRBD1 (5 bases). This TCR was sampled from a woman aged 30 to 39 in good health and CMV-seropositive. Sequenced material: PBMCs. For the CDR3, the DNA is TGTGCCAGCAGCCAAGGAGTAAGGGGTGGTGAAAAACTGTTTTTT. Translating it yields CASSQGVRGGEKLFF.